This is a list of T cell receptor beta chains from one sample in a study of cytomegalovirus exposure and HLA in healthy donors. Generated by immunoSEQ multiplex PCR, the TCRdb table keeps only in-frame clones and is missing some. Here the sample spans under 200,000 clones, about 77% being singletons. What was sequenced was PBMCs. These receptors were collected from a woman aged 25 to 39 in good health and CMV-seropositive. Each CDR3 is given with its conserved first and last residue. A D gene is named only where the DNA matches it firmly. For some rows the clone size is stated as once, few or many, or as a class when expanded; others skip it.

CDR3aa,CDR3nt,v_gene,j_gene,d_gene,abundance
CASSIAGRNTEAFF,TGTGCCAGTAGTATAGCAGGGCGGAACACTGAAGCTTTCTTT,TRBV19,TRBJ1-1,.,.
CAISETGLAGGYNEQFF,TGTGCCATCAGTGAGACGGGACTAGCGGGAGGGTACAATGAGCAGTTCTTC,TRBV10-3,TRBJ2-1,TRBD2,.
CASSLGGGLAAIPYDTQYF,TGCGCCAGCAGCTTGGGGGGAGGACTAGCGGCCATCCCGTATGATACGCAGTATTTT,TRBV5-1,TRBJ2-3,TRBD2,.
CASSLGTSLGLVTEAFF,TGCGCCAGCAGCTTGGGGACCTCCCTTGGACTAGTTACTGAAGCTTTCTTT,TRBV5-1,TRBJ1-1,.,few
CASSQAGGQNEQFF,TGCGCCAGCAGCCAAGCGGGGGGCCAGAATGAGCAGTTCTTC,TRBV4-1,TRBJ2-1,.,.
CASSESSGPGGNEQFF,TGTGCCAGCAGTGAATCTAGCGGGCCGGGGGGGAATGAGCAGTTCTTC,TRBV27,TRBJ2-1,TRBD2,few
CASQAGFNQPQHF,TGTGCCAGCCAAGCAGGGTTTAATCAGCCCCAGCATTTT,TRBV13,TRBJ1-5,.,.
CASSQDRAGGGGYTF,TGCGCCAGCAGCCAAGATAGGGCAGGGGGTGGGGGCTACACCTTC,TRBV4-1,TRBJ1-2,TRBD1,.
CSVEDAGDEQYF,TGCAGCGTTGAAGATGCAGGGGACGAGCAGTACTTC,TRBV29-1,TRBJ2-7,.,.
CASSLGNYYGYTF,TGCGCCAGCAGCTTGGGGAACTATTATGGCTACACCTTC,TRBV5-1,TRBJ1-2,.,.
CASSVEGRGNSMNTEAFF,TGTGCCAGCAGCGTAGAAGGCAGGGGGAATTCAATGAACACTGAAGCTTTCTTT,TRBV9,TRBJ1-1,TRBD1,.
CASSSPGQVYGYTF,TGTGCCAGCAGCTCGCCGGGACAGGTCTATGGCTACACCTTC,TRBV7-9,TRBJ1-2,TRBD1,.
CASGQDSSSYNEQFF,TGTGCCAGCGGCCAGGACAGCTCCTCCTACAATGAGCAGTTCTTC,TRBV7-9,TRBJ2-1,.,.
CASSFAGGNEKLFF,TGTGCCAGCAGCTTCGCAGGGGGAAATGAAAAACTGTTTTTT,TRBV5-4,TRBJ1-4,TRBD1,.
CASSLEQRGDTQYF,TGTGCCAGCAGTTTAGAGCAGAGAGGAGATACGCAGTATTTT,TRBV28,TRBJ2-3,.,.
CASSLGVNSLEQYF,TGCGCCAGCAGCTTGGGGGTCAATAGCTTGGAGCAGTACTTC,TRBV5-1,TRBJ2-7,.,few
CASSAGGASYEQYF,TGTGCCAGCAGCGCGGGGGGCGCCTCCTACGAGCAGTACTTC,TRBV9,TRBJ2-7,.,few
CASSGQITGELFF,TGTGCCAGCAGTGGACAGATCACCGGGGAGCTGTTTTTT,TRBV6-5,TRBJ2-2,.,.
CASSPDSGELFF,TGTGCCAGCAGTCCCGACTCCGGGGAGCTGTTTTTT,TRBV28,TRBJ2-2,.,once
CASSSRRGQPQHF,TGTGCCAGCAGTTCCCGCAGGGGCCAGCCCCAGCATTTT,TRBV6-5,TRBJ1-5,.,once
CASSLDQGGNAFF,TGTGCCAGCAGCTTAGATCAGGGGGGAAATGCTTTCTTT,TRBV11-3,TRBJ1-1,TRBD1,.
CASSGQGAQPQHF,TGCGCCAGCAGCGGACAGGGGGCTCAGCCCCAGCATTTT,TRBV10-1,TRBJ1-5,TRBD1,.
CASEWGARGLANTEAFF,TGTGCCAGCGAGTGGGGAGCAAGAGGGCTCGCGAACACTGAAGCTTTCTTT,TRBV2,TRBJ1-1,.,.
CASRGYGYTF,TGTGCCTCACGGGGGTATGGCTACACCTTC,TRBV2,TRBJ1-2,.,.
CASSSGPKGTGGQPQHF,TGCGCCAGCAGCTCCGGACCGAAGGGGACAGGGGGCCAGCCCCAGCATTTT,TRBV5-1,TRBJ1-5,TRBD1,.
CASSYSDRGWQPQHF,TGTGCCAGCAGTTACTCGGACAGGGGTTGGCAGCCCCAGCATTTT,TRBV6-5,TRBJ1-5,TRBD1,.
CASSYLRTDNNEQFF,TGTGCCAGCAGTTACCTCCGGACGGACAACAATGAGCAGTTCTTC,TRBV6-5,TRBJ2-1,.,.
CASSLDGTSYNEQFF,TGCGCCAGCAGCTTGGACGGGACTTCCTACAATGAGCAGTTCTTC,TRBV5-1,TRBJ2-1,.,few